This T cell receptor (beta chain) is drawn from a study of shared clonotypes between healthy human individuals. Study-wide points: Generally, naive subsets came out with larger estimated richness than memory subsets.

Germline-derived CDR1 and CDR2 are SGHNT and YYREEE (reference sequence). The CDR3 loop spans 16 amino acids. V lost 4 bases and J lost 2, with 13 bases in between. On this clone: Its antigen is still unknown.

The protocol was immunoSEQ multiplex PCR, while the TCRdb copy is restricted to in-frame clones and leaves out a portion. The table has nearly 2 million clones, 85% to 95% seen once. CD8 cells regarded as naive lacked CD45RO, were positively chosen for CCR7, and omitted terminally differentiated effector memory CD45RA+ cells. The receptor comes from a man aged 18 to 30 in good health. The chain is built from TRBV5-4 and TRBJ1-6; no reliable D call. Source material: naive CD8+ T cells sorted from blood. The CDR3 DNA reads as TGTGCCAGCAGCGCGGGCCCCTTCGCCTATAATTCACCCCTCCACTTT. This codes for CASSAGPFAYNSPLHF.